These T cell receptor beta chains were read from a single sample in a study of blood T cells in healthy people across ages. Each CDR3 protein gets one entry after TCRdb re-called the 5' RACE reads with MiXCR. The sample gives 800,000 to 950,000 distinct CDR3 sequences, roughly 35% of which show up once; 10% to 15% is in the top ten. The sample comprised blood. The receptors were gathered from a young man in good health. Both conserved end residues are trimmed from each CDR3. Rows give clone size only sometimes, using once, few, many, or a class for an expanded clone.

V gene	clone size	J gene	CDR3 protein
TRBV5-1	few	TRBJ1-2	ASSTGQAEGGYT
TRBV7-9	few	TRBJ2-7	ASSLSRITDEQY
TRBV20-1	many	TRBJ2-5	SAGGQEETQY
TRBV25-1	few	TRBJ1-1	ASSVATDEAF
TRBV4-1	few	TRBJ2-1	ASKTSGGAGNEQF
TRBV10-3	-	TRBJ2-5	AISERGGVQETQY
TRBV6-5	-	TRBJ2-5	ASSRQFQETQY
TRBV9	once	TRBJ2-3	ATGVSRDTDTQY
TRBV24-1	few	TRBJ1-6	ATSDGTGGEIRPLH
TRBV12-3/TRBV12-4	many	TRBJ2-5	ASSLNLQETQY
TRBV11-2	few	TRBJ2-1	ASSYERGGFNEQF
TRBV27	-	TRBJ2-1	AGSGPGLAAYNEQF
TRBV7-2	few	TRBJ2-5	ASSLMGPQETQY
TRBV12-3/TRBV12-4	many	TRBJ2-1	ASKGGEQF
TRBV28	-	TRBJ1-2	ASRMRALGNYGYT
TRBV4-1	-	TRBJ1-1	ASSKPGTAYTEAF
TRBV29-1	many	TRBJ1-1	SVYRVGTEAF
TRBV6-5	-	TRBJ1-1	ASSDASEAEAF
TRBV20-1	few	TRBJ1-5	SAGSEPQH
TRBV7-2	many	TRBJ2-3	ASSLAARSSTDTQY
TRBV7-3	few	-	ASSFSGGASYNEQY
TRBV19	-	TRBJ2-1	ASSIDWNNEQF
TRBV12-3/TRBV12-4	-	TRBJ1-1	ASSMTGLMNTEAF
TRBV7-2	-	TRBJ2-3	ASSLSGGRADTQY
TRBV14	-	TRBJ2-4	ASGRDSIAKNSQY
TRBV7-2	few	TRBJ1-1	ASSLLVGITEAF
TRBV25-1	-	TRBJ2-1	ATVGGPRSNEQF
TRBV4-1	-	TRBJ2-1	ASSQDGSDRGQVNEQF
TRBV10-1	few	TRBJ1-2	ASSYRGGHMDSYT
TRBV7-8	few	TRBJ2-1	ASSLPSGSHNEQF
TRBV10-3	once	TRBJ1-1	AISEVGDTEAF
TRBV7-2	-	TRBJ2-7	ASSGGAGSIYEQY
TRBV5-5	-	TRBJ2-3	ASSLDLEGTDTQY
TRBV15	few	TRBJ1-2	ATSRVSQGGGGYT
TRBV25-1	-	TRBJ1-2	ASRELWGGYT
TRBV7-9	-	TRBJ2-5	ASSLGQMGPSGETQY
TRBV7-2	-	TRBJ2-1	ASSPRTGGANNEQF
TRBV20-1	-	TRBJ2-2	SASDGANTGELF
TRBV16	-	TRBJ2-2	ASSQETGTNELF
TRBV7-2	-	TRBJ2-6	ASSLVIAVAGANVLT